This T cell receptor (beta chain) was sequenced in a study of type 1 regulatory T cells. Study as a whole: T-allo10 is an in vitro-generated, Tr1-enriched CD4 T cell product specific for alloantigen.

TCRdb independently ran MiXCR on the reads; one entry per CDR3 protein. The repertoire holds approximately 90,000 distinct CDR3 sequences, with roughly a third as singletons. This CDR3 is built from 14 residues. V shed 2 bases and J 10 bases; nucleotides not matched to a gene: 8. Germline V gene lookup returns CDR1 ENHRY and CDR2 SYGVKD. This chain links TRBV10-3 with TRBJ2-1; TRBD1 agrees at 7 bases. Sample: CD4+ T cells, either the whole sample or a sorted fraction (not recorded which). The sequence was obtained from a human donor in good health. Here the CDR3 DNA reads TGTGCCATCAGTGAGACAAACAGGGGAGACGAGCAGTTCTTC. Its translation is CAISETNRGDEQFF.